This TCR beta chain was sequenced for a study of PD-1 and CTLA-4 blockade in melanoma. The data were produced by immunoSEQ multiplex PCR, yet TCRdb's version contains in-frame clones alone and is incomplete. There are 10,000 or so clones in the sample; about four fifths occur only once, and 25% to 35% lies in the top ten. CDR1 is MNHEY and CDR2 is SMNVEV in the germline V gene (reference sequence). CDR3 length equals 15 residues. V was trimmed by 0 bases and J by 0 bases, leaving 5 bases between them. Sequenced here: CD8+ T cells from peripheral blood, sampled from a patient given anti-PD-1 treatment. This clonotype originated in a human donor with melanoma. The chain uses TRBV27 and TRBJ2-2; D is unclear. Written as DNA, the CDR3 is TGTGCCAGCAGTTTATCCGGATCGAACACCGGGGAGCTGTTTTTT. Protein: CASSLSGSNTGELFF.